This T cell receptor beta chain was identified in a study of cytomegalovirus exposure and HLA in healthy donors. Study as a whole: In an early release, HLA-typed donors contributed approximately 80 million unique TCR sequences.

Findings of the study overall: Later on, an analysis showed TCR association rates differing by HLA locus, with DRB1 the most and HLA-C the fewest. More clonal expansion characterized HLA-associated TCR beta chains than equally common others in a later analysis. It emerged from a later analysis that several of the most significant clusters appeared to be linked to common viral pathogens.

This PCR relied on a set of 60 Vbeta primers and 13 Jbeta primers. Repertoires were generated with immunoSEQ multiplex PCR, while TCRdb's copy carries only in-frame clones and drops some. The sample holds about 140,000 clones, around 81% seen once. On this clone: Its antigen is not identified.

The CDR3 consists of 16 residues. With 4 bases removed from V and 2 bases from J, the gap between germline ends came to 18 bases. Germline lookup yields CDR1 SGHTA and CDR2 FQGNSA. The rearrangement uses TRBV7-2 and TRBJ2-7; maybe TRBD1 (6 bases). The clonotype comes from a man aged 45 to 65 in good health and CMV-seronegative. The sample comprised PBMCs. CDR3 loop: CASSYWGPTGPYEQYF. Here the CDR3 DNA reads TGTGCCAGCAGCTATTGGGGGCCAACCGGTCCCTACGAGCAGTACTTC. The full variable domain, in which reference TRBV7-2 and TRBJ2-7 provide the parts outside the CDR3, is GAGVSQSPSNKVTEKGKDVELRCDPISGHTALYWYRQSLGQGLEFLIYFQGNSAPDKSGLPSDRFSAERTGGSVSTLTIQRTQQEDSAVYLCASSYWGPTGPYEQYFGPGTRLTVT.